This T cell receptor (beta chain) was profiled in a study of cytomegalovirus exposure and HLA in healthy donors. Study information: About 85 million unique TCR sequences came from HLA-typed donors in an early release.

This CDR3 region has 15 residues. Germline loops: CDR1 MNHEY, CDR2 SVGAGI. V was pared by 6 bases and J by 6 bases, with 18 bases between. This clone was picked up a small number of times. Its matching antigen is unknown. Study-wide results and caveats: As a later analysis showed, a missense DCLRE1C variant was linked to trimming of TCR beta V- and J-genes.

This PCR relied on a set of 60 Vbeta primers and 13 Jbeta primers. Original data processing: The count from a later analysis was tens of millions of unique TCR beta chains, 9 million to 12 million of them shared. Assay used: immunoSEQ multiplex PCR; TCRdb lists only in-frame clones, some missing. Clone size and V and J calls were adopted from that table, with D and trimming inferred from the DNA. The repertoire holds about 120,000 clones, with less than 80% as singletons. V is TRBV6-5 and J is TRBJ1-5, with D possibly TRBD1 on 5 matching bases. The sequenced sample consisted of PBMCs. The source is a woman between 50 and 59 years old in good health and CMV-seropositive. CDR3 in DNA: TGTGCCAGCAGACCAGCTCAGGGTACTCTTCAGCCCCAGCATTTT. It translates to CASRPAQGTLQPQHF.